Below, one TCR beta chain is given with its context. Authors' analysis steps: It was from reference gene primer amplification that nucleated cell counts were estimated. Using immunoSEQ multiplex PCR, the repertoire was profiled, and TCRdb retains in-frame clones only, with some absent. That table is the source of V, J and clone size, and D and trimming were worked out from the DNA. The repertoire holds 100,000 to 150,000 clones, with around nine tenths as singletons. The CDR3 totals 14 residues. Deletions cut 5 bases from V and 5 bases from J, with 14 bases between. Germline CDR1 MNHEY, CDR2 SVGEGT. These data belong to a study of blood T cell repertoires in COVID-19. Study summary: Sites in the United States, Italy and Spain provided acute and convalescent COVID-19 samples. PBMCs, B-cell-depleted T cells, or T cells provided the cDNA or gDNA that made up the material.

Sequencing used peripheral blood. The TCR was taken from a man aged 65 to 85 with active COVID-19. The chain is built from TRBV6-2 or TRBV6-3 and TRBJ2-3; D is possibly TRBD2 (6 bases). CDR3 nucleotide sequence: TGTGCCAGCAGTCTAGGGACTCTTGGAGATACGCAGTATTTT. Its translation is CASSLGTLGDTQYF.